Shown below are 22 T cell receptor beta chains from a single sample sequenced in a study of shared clonotypes between healthy human individuals. Produced via immunoSEQ multiplex PCR; TCRdb's table is partial and in-frame only. The table has about 2 million clones, approximately 95% seen once. Only CD45RO-negative cells positively selected for CCR7 counted as naive CD8 cells, so terminally differentiated effector memory CD45RA+ cells were excluded. The specimen was naive CD8+ T cells sorted from blood. These receptors were taken from a man aged 18 to 29 in good health.

CDR3 residues: CASSLDKRDFSTDTQYF. CDR3 sequence (DNA): TGTGCCAGCAGTCTAGACAAACGGGACTTTAGCACAGATACGCAGTATTTT. This rearrangement joins TRBV2 to TRBJ2-3; possible D gene TRBD2, 6 bases. Germline CDR1 and CDR2: SNHLY and FYNNEI. CDR3 size: 17 residues. The germline V and J ends were trimmed by 5 bases and 0 bases, with 18 bases remaining between them. The variable domain in full, with the rest retrieved from reference TRBV2 and TRBJ2-3, is EPEVTQTPSHQVTQMGQEVILRCVPISNHLYFYWYRQILGQKVEFLVSFYNNEISEKSEIFDDQFSVERPDGSNFTLKIRSTKLEDSAMYFCASSLDKRDFSTDTQYFGPGTRLTVL.

The CDR3 region is CASSWTRGVNTEAFF. CDR3 DNA: TGTGCCAGCAGCTGGACCAGAGGGGTGAACACTGAAGCTTTCTTT. This sequence joins TRBV5-4 and TRBJ1-1; D is perhaps TRBD1 (5 bases). This CDR3 is 15 amino acids long. Germline CDR1 SGHNT, CDR2 YYREEE (reference sequence). Trimming removed 3 bases from V and 0 bases from J, with 12 bases in between.

This chain links TRBV13 with TRBJ1-2; tentatively, D is TRBD1 (6 bases). Germline loops: CDR1 PRHDT, CDR2 FYEKMQ (reference sequence). Trimming pared 0 bases from V and 7 bases from J, leaving 9 bases between. This CDR3 contains 13 residues. The CDR3 here is CASSLGQGPGYTF. The DNA for the CDR3 is TGTGCCAGCAGCTTAGGGCAGGGGCCTGGCTACACCTTC.

The chain is built from TRBV5-1 and TRBJ2-7; 8 bases line up with TRBD1. The J segment lost 4 bases and the V segment lost 1 base, leaving 4 bases of the junction unmatched. The CDR3 is 14 amino acids. Germline V gene data show CDR1 as SGHRS and CDR2 as YFSETQ. For the CDR3, the DNA is TGCGCCAGCAGCTTGATGGGACAGGAGTACGAGCAGTACTTC. Translated, it gives CASSLMGQEYEQYF.

The chain joins TRBV4-1 to TRBJ1-6; D gene uncertain. Germline V gene lookup returns CDR1 MGHRA and CDR2 YSYEKL. The V gene lost 0 bases and the J gene lost 7 bases, with 13 bases spanning the gap. The CDR3 sequence is 16 residues long. This chain's CDR3 is CASSQDRQARNSPLHF. The CDR3 DNA reads as TGCGCCAGCAGCCAAGATCGCCAGGCAAGGAATTCACCCCTCCACTTT.

CDR3 sequence (DNA): TGCAGTGCTAGGTATGGTGAGCAGTACTTC. Its protein is CSARYGEQYF. The V gene is TRBV20-1, the J gene TRBJ2-7; D unresolved. The CDR3 runs 10 residues. In germline, CDR1 is DFQATT, CDR2 SNEGSKA (reference sequence). Trimming left V 3 bases short and J 7 bases short, with 7 bases between.

V gene TRBV5-1 combines with J gene TRBJ2-1, with 7 bases fitting TRBD2. The CDR3 consists of 16 residues. Germline V lookup: CDR1 SGHRS, CDR2 YFSETQ. Unmatched junction bases numbered 4, after V lost 0 bases and J lost 1 base. CDR3 sequence reads: CASSLEDGGSYNEQFF. The CDR3 DNA sequence: TGCGCCAGCAGCTTGGAGGACGGGGGGTCCTACAATGAGCAGTTCTTC.

This chain connects TRBV7-6 to TRBJ2-3; D uncertain. Germline assignment: CDR1 SGHVS and CDR2 FNYEAQ. The CDR3 loop spans 13 amino acids. V gave up 4 bases and J gave up 4 bases, with 9 bases separating them. The CDR3 DNA sequence: TGTGCCAGCAGCTCATACCCGGCAGATACGCAGTATTTT. Its protein product is CASSSYPADTQYF. The variable domain in full, completed from reference TRBV7-6 and TRBJ2-3, reads GAGVSQSPRYKVTKRGQDVALRCDPISGHVSLYWYRQALGQGPEFLTYFNYEAQQDKSGLPNDRFSAERPEGSISTLTIQRTEQRDSAMYRCASSSYPADTQYFGPGTRLTVL.

The J gene is TRBJ1-2, the V gene TRBV27, with D possibly being TRBD1 (5 bases). From germline, CDR1 is MNHEY and CDR2 SMNVEV (reference sequence). This CDR3 has 16 amino acids. V was shortened by 8 bases and J by 2 bases, with 21 bases between the two germline ends. The CDR3 DNA reads as TGTGCCAGCTGGGGACCTCACCCGACGGGGAACTATGGCTACACCTTC. Translation: CASWGPHPTGNYGYTF.

This clone has only one observation. The rearrangement joins TRBV6-5 to TRBJ1-2; no definite D call. Germline V CDR1 and CDR2: MNHEY, SVGAGI. V was clipped by 2 bases and J by 1 base, with 8 bases between them. The CDR3 has 14 amino acids. CDR3 region: CASSYLQNNYGYTF. CDR3 in DNA: TGTGCCAGCAGTTACCTACAGAATAACTATGGCTACACCTTC.

The V gene is TRBV2, the J gene TRBJ2-5; 8 bases line up with TRBD2. The germline V gene has CDR1 SNHLY and CDR2 FYNNEI. CDR3 size: 14 residues. Germline trimming cut 11 bases from V and 3 bases from J; bases unmatched to any gene: 11. The CDR3 reads CAVPGLERKETQYF. CDR3 coding DNA: TGTGCCGTCCCGGGACTAGAGAGAAAAGAGACCCAGTACTTC.

The V call is TRBV13, the J call TRBJ2-1, with D possibly being TRBD2 (5 bases). This CDR3 region has 13 residues. Germline V CDR1 and CDR2: PRHDT, FYEKMQ (reference sequence). The V gene lost 5 bases and the J gene lost 8 bases, with 13 bases spanning the gap. The CDR3 coding sequence is TGTGCCAGCAGCCTCCGGGGTTATCATGAGCAGTTCTTC. This translates into CASSLRGYHEQFF.

This chain connects TRBV7-2 to TRBJ1-3, with D hard to call. Trimming removed 5 bases from V and 0 bases from J, with 8 bases in between. This CDR3 region has 14 residues. Germline V gene data show CDR1 as SGHTA and CDR2 as FQGNSA. The CDR3 loop reads CASSQAASGNTIYF. CDR3 in DNA: TGTGCCAGCAGCCAAGCCGCCTCTGGAAACACCATATATTTT.

V and J are TRBV5-5 and TRBJ1-6, with a tentative D call TRBD1 (5 bases). Trimming took 3 bases from V and 9 from J, leaving 22 bases between them. The CDR3 length is 17 residues. Germline CDR1 is SGHKS and CDR2 is YYEKEE (reference sequence). CDR3 amino acids: CASSSDVGWGGTSPLHF. In nucleotides, the CDR3 is TGTGCCAGCAGCTCAGACGTGGGCTGGGGGGGAACTTCACCCCTCCACTTT.

V and J are TRBV4-1 and TRBJ1-6; D remains ambiguous. This CDR3 region has 15 residues. V was trimmed by 8 bases and J by 9 bases, leaving 20 bases between them. Germline assignment: CDR1 MGHRA and CDR2 YSYEKL. The DNA for the CDR3 is TGCGCCAGCGGACCCGGCGGGCTAGGCTCTTCACCCCTCCACTTT. Translated: CASGPGGLGSSPLHF.

This chain joins TRBV10-3 and TRBJ1-2, with D unclear. Trimming stripped 0 bases from V and 0 bases from J, with 8 bases between. From germline, CDR1 is ENHRY and CDR2 SYGVKD. This CDR3 comprises 15 residues. CDR3 nucleotide sequence: TGTGCCATCAGTGAGTCGCACAGCTCTAACTATGGCTACACCTTC. Protein sequence: CAISESHSSNYGYTF.

J is TRBJ2-1 and V is TRBV25-1, with D hard to call. The CDR3 extends over 10 amino acids. Trimming removed 5 bases at V and 9 bases at J, with 5 bases between. Germline V lookup: CDR1 MGHDK, CDR2 SYGVNS. In DNA form, the CDR3 reads TGTGCCAGCAGTTTAGGTGAGCAGTTCTTC. It specifies CASSLGEQFF.

The chain combines TRBV28 with TRBJ1-2; D remains unclear. Germline values: CDR1 MDHEN, CDR2 SYDVKM. This CDR3 contains 12 residues. Trimming pared 4 bases from V and 3 bases from J, leaving 6 bases between. The CDR3 here is CASSYSYYGYTF. The CDR3 DNA reads as TGTGCCAGCAGTTACAGTTACTATGGCTACACCTTC.

In this sample, this clone turned up once. The chain carries TRBV6-1 and TRBJ2-1, with 9 positions matching TRBD1. This CDR3 is built from 13 residues. CDR1 and CDR2 (germline): MNHNS, SASEGT. Losses at the gene ends were 6 bases for V and 6 bases for J; bases not matched to a gene: 3. CDR3 coding DNA: TGTGCCAGCAGGGGACAGGGTATCAATGAGCAGTTCTTC. Amino acid sequence: CASRGQGINEQFF.

The DNA for the CDR3 is TGTGCCAGCAGCTTAGCGGTACTAGCGGGATACAATGAGCAGTTCTTC. Amino acid sequence: CASSLAVLAGYNEQFF. The chain links TRBV11-2 to TRBJ2-1; the match to TRBD2 covers 10 bases. The CDR3 spans 16 residues. V gave up 1 base and J gave up 4 bases; unmatched junction bases: 4. Germline-derived CDR1 and CDR2 are SGHAT and FQNNGV.

This clone has just one count. This sample includes further DNA sequences coding for the same CDR3. The rearrangement joins TRBV6-5 to TRBJ2-3; 7 bases fit TRBD2. Looked up from germline, CDR1 is MNHEY and CDR2 is SVGAGI. J gave up 1 base and V 3 bases, and 1 base lay outside the gene matches. The CDR3 totals 14 residues. The chain's CDR3 is CASSYGGGTDTQYF. The CDR3 nucleotides read TGTGCCAGCAGTTATGGGGGGGGCACAGATACGCAGTATTTT.

In this sample, this clone turned up once. The V call is TRBV4-1, the J call TRBJ2-2; 10 nucleotides align to TRBD2. Germline V CDR1 and CDR2: MGHRA, YSYEKL. CDR3 length equals 19 residues. J gave up 10 bases and V 0 bases, and 17 bases lay outside the gene matches. The CDR3 sequence is CASSQEGSGGSSGGVELFF. The DNA for the CDR3 is TGCGCCAGCAGCCAAGAAGGCTCAGGGGGGTCTAGCGGGGGAGTGGAGCTGTTTTTT.